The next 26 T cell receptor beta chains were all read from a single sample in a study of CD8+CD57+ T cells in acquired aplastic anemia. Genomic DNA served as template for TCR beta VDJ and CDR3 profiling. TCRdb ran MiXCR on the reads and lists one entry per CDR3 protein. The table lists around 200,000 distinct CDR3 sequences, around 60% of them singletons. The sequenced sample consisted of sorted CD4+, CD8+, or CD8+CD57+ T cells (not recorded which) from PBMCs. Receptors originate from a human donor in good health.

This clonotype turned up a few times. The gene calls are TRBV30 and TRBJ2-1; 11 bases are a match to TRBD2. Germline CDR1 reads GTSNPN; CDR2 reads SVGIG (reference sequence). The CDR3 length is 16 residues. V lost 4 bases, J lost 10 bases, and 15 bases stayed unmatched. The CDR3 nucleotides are TGTGCCTGGACCCCCGAAGGGACTAGCGGTTTGGGGGAGCAGTTCTTC. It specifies CAWTPEGTSGLGEQFF. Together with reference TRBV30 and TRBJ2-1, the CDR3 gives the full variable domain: SQTIHQWPATLVQPVGSPLSLECTVEGTSNPNLYWYRQAAGRGLQLLFYSVGIGQISSEVPQNLSASRPQDRQFILSSKKLLLSDSGFYLCAWTPEGTSGLGEQFFGPGTRLTVL.

The CDR3 DNA reads as TGTGCCAGCAGCTCTCGACAGGGAAGTCGAGCTTTCTTT. Protein sequence: CASSSRQGSRAFF. The rearrangement links TRBV7-9 to TRBJ1-1; TRBD1 matches at 7 bases. V was pared by 4 bases and J by 10 bases, with 9 bases of the junction left unmatched. The CDR3 length is 13 residues. Per germline, CDR1 SEHNR and CDR2 FQNEAQ (reference sequence).

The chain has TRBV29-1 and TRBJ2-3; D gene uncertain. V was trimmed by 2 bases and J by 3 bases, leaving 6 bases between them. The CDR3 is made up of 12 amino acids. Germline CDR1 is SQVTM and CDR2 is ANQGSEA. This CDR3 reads CSVEQATDTQYF. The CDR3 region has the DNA TGCAGCGTTGAACAAGCGACAGATACGCAGTATTTT.

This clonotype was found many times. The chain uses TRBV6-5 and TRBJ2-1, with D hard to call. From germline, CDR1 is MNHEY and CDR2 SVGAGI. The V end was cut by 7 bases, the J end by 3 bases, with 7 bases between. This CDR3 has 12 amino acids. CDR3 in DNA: TGTGCCAGCAAAGGCTACTACAATGAGCAGTTCTTC. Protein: CASKGYYNEQFF.

In DNA form, the CDR3 reads TGCAGCCTACAAGCGGGGGGGCCCTCCAATGAGCAGTTCTTC. It translates to CSLQAGGPSNEQFF. The chain has TRBV29-1 and TRBJ2-1; 10 bases fit TRBD2. Germline loops: CDR1 SQVTM, CDR2 ANQGSEA. Unmatched junction bases numbered 10, after V lost 8 bases and J lost 6 bases. The CDR3 loop spans 14 amino acids.

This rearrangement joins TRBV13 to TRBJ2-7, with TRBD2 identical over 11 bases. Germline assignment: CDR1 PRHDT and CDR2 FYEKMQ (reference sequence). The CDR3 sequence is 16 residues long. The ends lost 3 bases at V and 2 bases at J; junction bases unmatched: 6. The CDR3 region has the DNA TGTGCCAGCAGCTTTAAACTAGCGGGGGCTACCTACGAGCAGTACTTC. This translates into CASSFKLAGATYEQYF.

The CDR3 is CASSLSGTTDTQYF. The CDR3 DNA reads as TGTGCCAGCAGTTTAAGCGGGACCACAGATACGCAGTATTTT. The chain carries TRBV2 and TRBJ2-3; 7 bases agree with TRBD2. The CDR3 consists of 14 residues. V lost 5 bases and J lost 2; bases outside the gene matches: 4. Germline V gene lookup returns CDR1 SNHLY and CDR2 FYNNEI.

CDR3 protein: CASTPLAGTGELFF. The DNA of the CDR3 is TGTGCCAGCACCCCCCTAGCGGGCACCGGGGAGCTGTTTTTT. The V and J genes are TRBV28 and TRBJ2-2; 8 bases align to TRBD2. The length of the CDR3 is 14 residues. With V trimmed by 7 bases and J by 4 bases, 5 bases remained unmatched. Germline lookup yields CDR1 MDHEN and CDR2 SYDVKM.

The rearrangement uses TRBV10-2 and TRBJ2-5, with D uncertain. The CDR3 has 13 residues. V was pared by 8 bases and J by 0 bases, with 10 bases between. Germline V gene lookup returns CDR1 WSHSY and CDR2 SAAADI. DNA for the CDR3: TGCGCCAGCTACCCACAAGACCAAGAGACCCAGTACTTC. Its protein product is CASYPQDQETQYF.

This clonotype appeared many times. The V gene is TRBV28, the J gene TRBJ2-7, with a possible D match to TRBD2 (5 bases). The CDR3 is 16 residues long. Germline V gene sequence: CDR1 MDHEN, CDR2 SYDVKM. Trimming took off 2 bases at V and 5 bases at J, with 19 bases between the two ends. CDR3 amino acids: CASSLMAPGSSDEQYF. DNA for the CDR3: TGTGCCAGCAGTTTAATGGCCCCGGGGTCGAGCGACGAGCAGTACTTC.

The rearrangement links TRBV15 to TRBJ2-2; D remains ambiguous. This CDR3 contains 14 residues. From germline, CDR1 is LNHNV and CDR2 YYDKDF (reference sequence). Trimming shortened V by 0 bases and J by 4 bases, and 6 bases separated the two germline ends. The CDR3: CATSRDASTGELFF. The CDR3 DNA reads TGTGCCACCAGCAGAGATGCGAGCACCGGGGAGCTGTTTTTT.

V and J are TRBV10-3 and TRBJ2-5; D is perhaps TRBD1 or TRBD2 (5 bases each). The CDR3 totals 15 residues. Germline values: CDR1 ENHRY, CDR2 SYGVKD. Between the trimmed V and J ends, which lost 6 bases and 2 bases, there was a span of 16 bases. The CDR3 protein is CAIRSEGQDQETQYF. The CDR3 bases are TGTGCCATCAGGTCCGAGGGGCAGGATCAAGAGACCCAGTACTTC.

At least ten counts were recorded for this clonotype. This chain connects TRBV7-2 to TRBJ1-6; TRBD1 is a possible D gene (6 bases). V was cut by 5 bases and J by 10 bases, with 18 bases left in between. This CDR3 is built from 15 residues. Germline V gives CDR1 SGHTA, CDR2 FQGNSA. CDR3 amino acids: CASSPRSQGSSPLHF. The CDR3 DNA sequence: TGTGCCAGCAGCCCTAGGTCTCAGGGGTCCTCACCCCTCCACTTT.

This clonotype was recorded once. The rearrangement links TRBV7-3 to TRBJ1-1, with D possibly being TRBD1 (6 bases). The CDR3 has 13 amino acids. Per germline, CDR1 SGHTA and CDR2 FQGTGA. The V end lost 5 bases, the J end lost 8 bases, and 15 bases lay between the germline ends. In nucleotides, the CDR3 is TGTGCCAGCAGCCCAGGGACACCCAGGGAAGCTTTCTTT. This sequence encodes CASSPGTPREAFF.

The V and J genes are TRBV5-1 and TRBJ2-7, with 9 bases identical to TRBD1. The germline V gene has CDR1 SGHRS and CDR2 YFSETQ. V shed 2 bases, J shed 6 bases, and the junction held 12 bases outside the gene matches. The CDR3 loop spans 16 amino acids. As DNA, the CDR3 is TGCGCCAGCAGCTTTGGAGGCCGGACAGGGGATTGCGAGCAGTACTTC. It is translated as CASSFGGRTGDCEQYF.

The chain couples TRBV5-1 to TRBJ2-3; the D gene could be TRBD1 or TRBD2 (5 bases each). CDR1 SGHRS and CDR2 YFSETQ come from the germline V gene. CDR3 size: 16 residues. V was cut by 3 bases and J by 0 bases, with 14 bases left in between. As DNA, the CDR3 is TGCGCCAGCAGCTGGTTCCTTGGGGGTAGCACAGATACGCAGTATTTT. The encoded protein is CASSWFLGGSTDTQYF.

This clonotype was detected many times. CDR3 nucleotides: TGTGCCAGCAGTTTTCCGGGGAGCCTGAACACTGAAGCTTTCTTT. Encoded protein: CASSFPGSLNTEAFF. The chain uses TRBV12-3 or TRBV12-4 and TRBJ1-1; D not certain. Trimming cost V 3 bases and J 0 bases, with 11 bases left between them. The CDR3 is made up of 15 amino acids.

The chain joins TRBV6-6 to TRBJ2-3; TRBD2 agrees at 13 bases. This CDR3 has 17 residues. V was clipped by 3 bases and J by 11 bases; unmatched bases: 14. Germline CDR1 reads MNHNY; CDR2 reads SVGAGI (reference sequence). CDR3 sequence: CASSYHQGLAGEDEQYF. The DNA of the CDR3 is TGTGCCAGCAGTTATCACCAAGGACTAGCGGGAGAAGATGAGCAGTATTTT.

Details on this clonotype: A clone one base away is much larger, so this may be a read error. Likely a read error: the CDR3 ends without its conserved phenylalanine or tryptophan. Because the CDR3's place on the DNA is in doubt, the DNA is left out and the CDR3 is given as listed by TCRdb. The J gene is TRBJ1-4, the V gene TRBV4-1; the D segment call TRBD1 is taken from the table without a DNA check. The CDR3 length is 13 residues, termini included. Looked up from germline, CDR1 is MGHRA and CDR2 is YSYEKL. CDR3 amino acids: CASSQETLGAMFS.

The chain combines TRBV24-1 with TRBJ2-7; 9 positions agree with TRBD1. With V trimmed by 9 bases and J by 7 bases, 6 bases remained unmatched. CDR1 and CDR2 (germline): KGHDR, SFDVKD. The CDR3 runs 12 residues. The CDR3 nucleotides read TGTGCCACCGGGACAGGGTTGGATGAGCAGTACTTC. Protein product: CATGTGLDEQYF.

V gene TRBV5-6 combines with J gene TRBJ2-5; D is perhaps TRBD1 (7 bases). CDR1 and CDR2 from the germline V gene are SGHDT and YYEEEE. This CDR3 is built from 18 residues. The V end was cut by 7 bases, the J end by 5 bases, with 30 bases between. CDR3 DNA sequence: TGTGCCAGCTCCCTTTGGAACAGGGAACAGGGGAGGTTCGAGACCCAGTACTTC. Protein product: CASSLWNREQGRFETQYF. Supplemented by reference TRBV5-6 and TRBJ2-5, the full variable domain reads DAGVTQSPTHLIKTRGQQVTLRCSPKSGHDTVSWYQQALGQGPQFIFQYYEEEERQRGNFPDRFSGHQFPNYSSELNVNALLLGDSALYLCASSLWNREQGRFETQYFGPGTRLLVL.

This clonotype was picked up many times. The CDR3 loop reads CASSGLGTGELFF. DNA for the CDR3: TGTGCCAGCAGTGGTCTAGGGACCGGGGAGCTGTTTTTT. The rearrangement joins TRBV2 to TRBJ2-2; D remains unclear. Per the germline V gene, CDR1 is SNHLY and CDR2 is FYNNEI. CDR3 length equals 13 residues. Trimming stripped 4 bases from V and 5 bases from J, with 8 bases between.

Here the CDR3 DNA reads TGCAGTGCTAACCCACCCAGGGGTTCATTACATGAGCAGTTCTTC. Translating it yields CSANPPRGSLHEQFF. This chain uses TRBV20-1 with TRBJ2-1; possibly TRBD1 for D (6 bases). Germline values: CDR1 DFQATT, CDR2 SNEGSKA (reference sequence). The CDR3 totals 15 residues. Trimming pared 4 bases from V and 8 bases from J, leaving 21 bases between.

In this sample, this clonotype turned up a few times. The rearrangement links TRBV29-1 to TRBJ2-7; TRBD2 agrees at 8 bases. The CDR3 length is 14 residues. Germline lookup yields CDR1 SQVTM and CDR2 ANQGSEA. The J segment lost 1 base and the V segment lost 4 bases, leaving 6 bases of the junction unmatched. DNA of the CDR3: TGCAGCGTTGTGGGTCTAGCGGGTTCCTACGAGCAGTACTTC. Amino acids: CSVVGLAGSYEQYF.

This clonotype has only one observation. The CDR3 region is CASSHPRGGFQETQYF. CDR3 DNA: TGTGCCAGCAGCCACCCCCGCGGGGGATTCCAAGAGACCCAGTACTTC. V is TRBV5-6 and J is TRBJ2-5; 7 nucleotides match TRBD2. This CDR3 has 16 residues. CDR1 is SGHDT, CDR2 YYEEEE, per germline. J gave up 1 base and V 4 bases, and 10 bases lay outside the gene matches.

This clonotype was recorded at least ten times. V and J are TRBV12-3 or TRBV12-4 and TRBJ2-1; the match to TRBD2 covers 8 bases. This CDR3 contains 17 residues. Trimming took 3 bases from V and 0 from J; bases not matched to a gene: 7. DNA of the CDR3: TGTGCCAGCAGTTTCGCTAGCGGGCCGAGCTCCTACAATGAGCAGTTCTTC. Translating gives CASSFASGPSSYNEQFF.